The entry below gives a single TCR beta chain sequence along with its context. Its antigen is undetermined. This sample was taken from a study of T-cell reconstitution after alpha-beta-depleted transplantation in children. General observations from the study: Certain patients had high TCRbeta diversity at day 60, and it came from recipient T cells and thymic progenitors that survived.

Unique molecular identifiers were incorporated when the TCRbeta library was constructed. TCRdb recomputed calls from the PCR reads with MiXCR, one row per CDR3 protein. Of about a million distinct CDR3 sequences in the sample, about 29% were seen once. The CDR3 runs to 15 residues. With 6 bases removed from V and 1 base from J, the gap between germline ends came to 15 bases. The chain employs TRBV12-3 or TRBV12-4 and TRBJ1-2, with D possibly being TRBD1 (5 bases). This sequence originates from a boy younger than two who had a stem cell transplant for SCID, so the T cells may come from the graft donor. Sequenced material: PBMCs, mostly from graft donor cells, taken 360 days after TCRalphabeta/CD19-depleted stem cell transplant. As DNA, the CDR3 is TGTGCCAGCAGCCCCGGGGCAGGGATTAACTATGGCTACACCTTC. The encoded protein is CASSPGAGINYGYTF.